Listed below are T cell receptor beta chains from one sample, sequenced in a study of blood T cell repertoires in COVID-19. Measured with immunoSEQ multiplex PCR; TCRdb has only the in-frame clones, and not every one. The sample shows some 190,000 clones, 75% to 90% of them seen only once. The sequencing input was peripheral blood. The receptors here all came from a man younger than 40 with acute or convalescent COVID-19. Both conserved end residues are part of each CDR3. Each record gives: D gene, clone size, V gene, J gene, CDR3 DNA, CDR3 protein. A D gene is named only where the DNA matches it firmly. Clone size appears in some rows only: once, few, many, or a class for an expanded clone.

D gene: TRBD1
clone size: NA
V gene: TRBV19
J gene: TRBJ1-2
CDR3 DNA: TGTGCCAGTAGTGGACGGGACAGGGCAATCAGTAACTATGGCTACACCTTC
CDR3 protein: CASSGRDRAISNYGYTF

D gene: TRBD1
clone size: NA
V gene: TRBV6-1
J gene: TRBJ1-1
CDR3 DNA: TGTGCCAGCAGTGAAAGGGGACAGGGGGCGGCTTTCTTT
CDR3 protein: CASSERGQGAAFF

D gene: TRBD2
clone size: NA
V gene: TRBV28
J gene: TRBJ2-2
CDR3 DNA: TGTGCCAGCAGGGGGGGGACTATACGCACCGGGGAGCTGTTTTTT
CDR3 protein: CASRGGTIRTGELFF

D gene: NA
clone size: NA
V gene: TRBV5-8
J gene: TRBJ2-7
CDR3 DNA: TGTGCCAGCAGCTGGGGGGCCTACGAGCAGTACTTC
CDR3 protein: CASSWGAYEQYF

D gene: TRBD1
clone size: NA
V gene: TRBV28
J gene: TRBJ1-2
CDR3 DNA: TGTGCCAGCAGCATCCGGACAGGGTCCGGCTACACCTTC
CDR3 protein: CASSIRTGSGYTF

D gene: NA
clone size: NA
V gene: TRBV2
J gene: TRBJ2-7
CDR3 DNA: TGTGCCAGCAGTGTTTTTAGCTTGAATACTGGAGGAGACTACGAGCAGTACTTC
CDR3 protein: CASSVFSLNTGGDYEQYF

D gene: TRBD1
clone size: NA
V gene: TRBV2
J gene: TRBJ2-5
CDR3 DNA: TGTGCCAGCCTAACAGGGGTGGAGACCCAGTACTTC
CDR3 protein: CASLTGVETQYF

D gene: TRBD2
clone size: NA
V gene: TRBV10-3
J gene: TRBJ2-5
CDR3 DNA: TGTGCCATCAGTGCCGGGAGGAGGGGAGAGACCCAGTACTTC
CDR3 protein: CAISAGRRGETQYF

D gene: NA
clone size: NA
V gene: TRBV3-1/TRBV3-2
J gene: TRBJ1-6
CDR3 DNA: TGTGCCAGCAGCCAAGATTCGAGTGTGTCCTATAATTCACCCCTCCACTTT
CDR3 protein: CASSQDSSVSYNSPLHF

D gene: TRBD2
clone size: NA
V gene: TRBV25-1
J gene: TRBJ2-3
CDR3 DNA: TGTGCCAGCAGGAAGCGGGAGGCAGATACGCAGTATTTT
CDR3 protein: CASRKREADTQYF

D gene: NA
clone size: once
V gene: TRBV3-1/TRBV3-2
J gene: TRBJ2-3
CDR3 DNA: TGTGCCAGCAGCCAAGGGTCCCTAAATACGCAGTATTTT
CDR3 protein: CASSQGSLNTQYF

D gene: NA
clone size: NA
V gene: TRBV10-3
J gene: TRBJ1-3
CDR3 DNA: TGTGCCATCAGTGACCAATCCCAGCGGAGTTCTGGAAACACCATATATTTT
CDR3 protein: CAISDQSQRSSGNTIYF

D gene: NA
clone size: NA
V gene: TRBV6-2/TRBV6-3
J gene: TRBJ1-6
CDR3 DNA: TGTGCCAGCAGTAAAGAAGCAGGGTTGACACCCCTCCACTTT
CDR3 protein: CASSKEAGLTPLHF

D gene: TRBD1
clone size: few
V gene: TRBV6-5
J gene: TRBJ1-2
CDR3 DNA: TGTGCCAGCAGGACGGACAGGGCGAACTATGGCTACACCTTC
CDR3 protein: CASRTDRANYGYTF

D gene: TRBD2
clone size: NA
V gene: TRBV28
J gene: TRBJ2-2
CDR3 DNA: TGTGCCAGCGACCTAGCGGGGGACCCCGGGGAGCTGTTTTTT
CDR3 protein: CASDLAGDPGELFF

D gene: NA
clone size: NA
V gene: TRBV7-9
J gene: TRBJ1-1
CDR3 DNA: TGTGCCAGCAGCTTAGTCTTAAACACTGAAGCTTTCTTT
CDR3 protein: CASSLVLNTEAFF

D gene: TRBD1
clone size: NA
V gene: TRBV19
J gene: TRBJ1-5
CDR3 DNA: TGTGCCAGTAGTATTATTCCGACAGGGAATCAGCCCCAGCATTTT
CDR3 protein: CASSIIPTGNQPQHF

D gene: NA
clone size: few
V gene: TRBV5-1
J gene: TRBJ2-2
CDR3 DNA: TGCGCCAGCAGCTTGGCCCTCGACGGAGACACCGGGGAGCTGTTTTTT
CDR3 protein: CASSLALDGDTGELFF

D gene: TRBD1
clone size: NA
V gene: TRBV10-3
J gene: TRBJ1-5
CDR3 DNA: TGTGCCATCGCCGACAGGGGGGATAATCAGCCCCAGCATTTT
CDR3 protein: CAIADRGDNQPQHF

D gene: NA
clone size: NA
V gene: TRBV4-1
J gene: TRBJ2-7
CDR3 DNA: TGCGCCAGCAGCCAAGATGCCACAGGATACGAGCAGTACTTC
CDR3 protein: CASSQDATGYEQYF

D gene: NA
clone size: once
V gene: TRBV28
J gene: TRBJ1-1
CDR3 DNA: TGTGCCAGCAGCTCGGACAGAATTATGAACACTGAAGCTTTCTTT
CDR3 protein: CASSSDRIMNTEAFF

D gene: TRBD1
clone size: NA
V gene: TRBV5-1
J gene: TRBJ1-6
CDR3 DNA: TGCGCCAGCAGCAATGGGACAGCTAATTCACCCCTCCACTTT
CDR3 protein: CASSNGTANSPLHF

D gene: NA
clone size: once
V gene: TRBV3-1/TRBV3-2
J gene: TRBJ1-3
CDR3 DNA: TGTGCCAGCAGCCTGCAGGGGTCCGGAAACACCATATATTTT
CDR3 protein: CASSLQGSGNTIYF

D gene: TRBD2
clone size: NA
V gene: TRBV5-4
J gene: TRBJ2-5
CDR3 DNA: TGTGCCAGCAGCCCGAAACGCGGCGGGGGGGCGGAGACCCAGTACTTC
CDR3 protein: CASSPKRGGGAETQYF

D gene: NA
clone size: NA
V gene: TRBV4-2
J gene: TRBJ1-2
CDR3 DNA: TGTGCCAGCAGCCAAGAACGGGGTTCCTATGGCTACACCTTC
CDR3 protein: CASSQERGSYGYTF

D gene: TRBD1
clone size: few
V gene: TRBV5-1
J gene: TRBJ2-1
CDR3 DNA: TGCGCCAGCAAGAAAGGACAGGGGGCGAGCAATGAGCAGTTCTTC
CDR3 protein: CASKKGQGASNEQFF

D gene: TRBD2
clone size: NA
V gene: TRBV9
J gene: TRBJ2-2
CDR3 DNA: TGTGCCAGCAGCCGGAGGGTTCCTAGCGGGAGTAGGGGGACGAACACCGGGGAGCTGTTTTTT
CDR3 protein: CASSRRVPSGSRGTNTGELFF

D gene: NA
clone size: few
V gene: TRBV2
J gene: TRBJ1-5
CDR3 DNA: TGTGCCAGCCGTCAGTTGGGGGGGGGCAATCAGCCCCAGCATTTT
CDR3 protein: CASRQLGGGNQPQHF

D gene: TRBD1
clone size: NA
V gene: TRBV19
J gene: TRBJ2-7
CDR3 DNA: TGTGCCAGTACTCGGACAGGGGCCTACGAGCAGTACTTC
CDR3 protein: CASTRTGAYEQYF

D gene: NA
clone size: NA
V gene: TRBV6-1
J gene: TRBJ1-5
CDR3 DNA: TGTGCCAGCAGTGCTACCTTATCAGGGGCGGCAGGAGTTCAGCCCCAGCATTTT
CDR3 protein: CASSATLSGAAGVQPQHF

D gene: TRBD2
clone size: NA
V gene: TRBV7-3
J gene: TRBJ2-1
CDR3 DNA: TGTGCCAGCAGCTTTTTAGCGGGAGGGGGTGATGAGCAGTTCTTC
CDR3 protein: CASSFLAGGGDEQFF

D gene: NA
clone size: once
V gene: TRBV19
J gene: TRBJ1-2
CDR3 DNA: TGTGCCAGTAGTAGTCAAGGGAGAGGCTACACCTTC
CDR3 protein: CASSSQGRGYTF